This T cell receptor beta chain appears in the sequencing data of a study of long-term antiretroviral therapy in people with HIV. General study points: Diversity measured after ART increased yet remained under transplant donor controls. Blood obtained between about 2004 and 2018 may reflect older ART regimens.

Researchers secured at least one pre-ART and at least two post-ART PBMC samples from each donor. The J segment lost 1 base and the V segment lost 10 bases, leaving 12 bases of the junction unmatched. Germline V CDR1 and CDR2: SNHLY, FYNNEI. This CDR3 comprises 15 residues. Survey-level immunoSEQ v3.0 assays were run. Produced via immunoSEQ multiplex PCR; TCRdb's table is partial and in-frame only. The repertoire holds 30,000 to 40,000 clones, with 97% as singletons. With respect to this clone: Antigen: not known.

The clonotype comes from a man aged 25-45 years with HIV. The chain carries TRBV2 and TRBJ2-7; 8 bases are shared with TRBD1. Sequenced material: unsorted PBMCs, taken 6.9 years after starting antiretroviral therapy. The DNA of the CDR3 is TGTGCCAACTCGAGGACAGGGCCCCCTTCCTACGAGCAGTACTTC. Its protein product is CANSRTGPPSYEQYF.